This is a list of T cell receptor beta chains from one sample in a study of beta chain features in type 1 diabetes. Repertoires were generated with immunoSEQ multiplex PCR, while TCRdb's copy carries only in-frame clones and drops some. Seen here are hundreds of thousands of clones, roughly 12% observed once, and the top ten hold less than 0.02%. The specimen was naive CD4+ T cells from blood. Source of these receptors: a young man in good health. CDR3s include the opening cysteine and the closing phenylalanine or tryptophan.

cdr3_aa v_call cdr3_length
CASSRQPLEPQHF TRBV4-3 13
CASSSIANTGELFF TRBV19 14
CASSVGTGFQETQYF TRBV9 15
CASSPRASGGNEQFF TRBV7-9 15
CASSIGDSAFREQFF TRBV19 15
CATQGRQGEEQYF TRBV10-3 13
CASSYGGGSYEQYF TRBV6-5 14
CASSVSWIGNSPLHF TRBV9 15
CASSQEFSEFRLIAKNIQYF TRBV4-3 20
CASSFIGTSRYNEQFF TRBV9 16
CASSFGAGTGGFNEKLFF TRBV7-9 18
CASSEGAGVGEQYF TRBV11-2 14
CASSPSTGNTEAFF TRBV13 14
CASSLLAGEETQYF TRBV7-9 14
CAWSAGVGYNEQFF TRBV30 14
CASSQDLRDRSYEQYF TRBV4-3 16
CASSRQASGETQYF TRBV7-7 14
CASAPGQGAVGELFF TRBV6-1 15
CASSPAGTSARYEQYF TRBV5-1 16
CASSVGLRGSYEQYF TRBV9 15
CAGRKGACNYNEQFF TRBV23-1 15
CASSLGAGVNTEAFF TRBV5-1 15
CSARWRETQYF TRBV20-1 11
CASSPHLGGGTDTQYF TRBV6-6 16
CASSLRQGAYYGYTF TRBV11-2 15
CASSLGLAGPVETQYF TRBV2 16
CASSPLAVGVNEQFF TRBV6-5 15